A selection of T cell receptor beta chains follows, all from one sample in a study of response to subunit inactivated influenza vaccine. Using its own MiXCR run on the RT-PCR reads, TCRdb lists one record per CDR3 protein. The top ten hold roughly a tenth of the sample, which has some 800,000 distinct CDR3 sequences, 20% to 25% seen once. The source material was PBMCs from blood, sampled about 5 days after vaccination. The receptor source for this set is a man aged 45-65 years who received an inactivated influenza vaccine. The CDR3 runs from the conserved cysteine through the conserved F or W. A D gene is named only where the DNA matches it firmly. Part of the rows lack a size; the others show once, few, many or a class for expanded clones.

v_call,clone_size,d_call,j_call,cdr3_aa,cdr3_nt
TRBV20-1,NA,TRBD2,TRBJ2-5,CSARSRTSGKAETQYF,TGCAGTGCTAGATCTCGGACTAGCGGGAAGGCGGAGACCCAGTACTTC
TRBV25-1,few,TRBD1,TRBJ2-5,CASSGGQGAETQYF,TGTGCCAGCAGTGGTGGACAGGGGGCAGAGACCCAGTACTTC
TRBV4-2,NA,NA,TRBJ2-2,CASSHWGGPGRKNTGELFF,TGTGCCAGCAGCCACTGGGGTGGACCGGGACGGAAGAACACCGGGGAGCTGTTTTTT
TRBV12-3/TRBV12-4,NA,NA,TRBJ1-4,CASSLTGWSEKLFF,TGTGCCAGCAGTTTAACGGGCTGGAGCGAAAAACTGTTTTTT
TRBV21-1,NA,NA,TRBJ2-3,CASSKDSTLTDTQYF,TGTGCCAGCAGCAAGGACAGTACCCTCACAGATACGCAGTATTTT
TRBV20-1,NA,TRBD2,TRBJ2-2,CSARDPAGGGELFF,TGCAGTGCTAGAGACCCAGCGGGAGGCGGGGAGCTGTTTTTT
TRBV7-6,few,NA,TRBJ2-3,CASSVGVGSGTDTQYF,TGTGCCAGCAGTGTAGGGGTTGGCAGCGGCACAGATACGCAGTATTTT
TRBV12-3/TRBV12-4,NA,TRBD1,TRBJ1-2,CASSAGTGEYYGYTF,TGTGCCAGCAGTGCCGGGACAGGAGAGTACTATGGCTACACCTTC
TRBV20-1,few,NA,TRBJ1-5,CSAREKVYSNQPQHF,TGCAGTGCTAGAGAGAAAGTATATAGCAATCAGCCCCAGCATTTT
TRBV7-2,few,NA,TRBJ1-4,CASSFHMGSVRGKLFF,TGTGCCAGCAGCTTCCACATGGGTAGCGTACGAGGGAAACTGTTTTTT
TRBV6-2/TRBV6-3,NA,TRBD2,TRBJ2-1,CASSYRIQASGTYNEQFF,TGTGCCAGCAGTTACCGGATCCAGGCTAGCGGGACCTACAATGAGCAGTTCTTC
TRBV28,NA,NA,TRBJ2-1,CASSPGGGRPLLYYNEQFF,TGTGCCAGCAGCCCAGGGGGCGGGAGGCCGCTCCTTTATTACAATGAGCAGTTCTTC
TRBV19,few,NA,TRBJ1-3,CASSHGTKGNTIYF,TGTGCCAGTAGCCACGGTACCAAAGGAAACACCATATATTTT
TRBV5-1,few,NA,TRBJ1-2,CASSLGQGAIGYTF,TGCGCCAGCAGCTTGGGGCAGGGCGCCATTGGCTACACCTTC
TRBV7-2,NA,TRBD1,TRBJ1-2,CASSPRRTGAGYTF,TGTGCCAGCAGCCCCCGGAGGACAGGGGCCGGCTACACCTTC
TRBV7-9,NA,NA,TRBJ2-3,CASSFGEGRTDTQYF,TGTGCCAGCAGCTTTGGCGAGGGGCGCACAGATACGCAGTATTTT
TRBV12-3/TRBV12-4,once,NA,TRBJ1-5,CASSLNWPNQPQHF,TGTGCCAGCAGTTTAAATTGGCCCAATCAGCCCCAGCATTTT
TRBV7-2,NA,NA,TRBJ2-3,CASSFVGTSFTDTQYF,TGTGCCAGCAGCTTCGTCGGGACCAGTTTCACAGATACGCAGTATTTT
TRBV15,few,NA,TRBJ1-1,CATSRPSRRGGEGVTEAFF,TGTGCCACCAGCAGACCCTCCCGGCGGGGGGGAGAGGGAGTCACTGAAGCTTTCTTT
TRBV29-1,NA,NA,TRBJ2-5,CSVDRLGETQYF,TGCAGCGTTGATAGGCTGGGGGAGACCCAGTACTTC
TRBV5-1,NA,NA,TRBJ1-2,CASSLMNYGYTF,TGCGCCAGCAGCTTGATGAACTATGGCTACACCTTC
TRBV4-3,NA,TRBD1,TRBJ2-5,CASSQDYHRGAETQYF,TGCGCCAGCAGCCAAGATTACCACAGGGGAGCAGAGACCCAGTACTTC
TRBV5-1,few,NA,TRBJ2-5,CASSPPQGGETQYF,TGCGCCAGCAGCCCTCCTCAGGGGGGAGAGACCCAGTACTTC
TRBV4-2,NA,TRBD2,TRBJ2-1,CASSQLTSGGAFNDEQFF,TGTGCCAGCAGCCAGTTAACTAGCGGGGGGGCCTTTAACGATGAGCAGTTCTTC
TRBV5-1,NA,NA,TRBJ2-5,CASNHYGGQETQYF,TGCGCCAGCAATCACTACGGCGGCCAAGAGACCCAGTACTTC
TRBV7-9,NA,NA,TRBJ2-7,CASSPDNHEQYF,TGTGCCAGCAGCCCAGACAATCACGAGCAGTACTTC
TRBV20-1,few,NA,TRBJ1-3,CSARHSGNTIYF,TGCAGTGCTAGACACTCTGGAAACACCATATATTTT
TRBV6-5,few,NA,TRBJ2-4,CASSFGWGLAKNIQYF,TGTGCCAGCAGTTTTGGATGGGGGCTAGCCAAAAACATTCAGTACTTC
TRBV6-1,many,TRBD1,TRBJ2-1,CASMNRGFTYNEQFF,TGTGCCAGCATGAACAGGGGATTCACCTACAATGAGCAGTTCTTC
TRBV4-3,few,TRBD1,TRBJ2-2,CASSQWTGTGELFF,TGCGCCAGCAGCCAATGGACAGGCACCGGGGAGCTGTTTTTT
TRBV29-1,many,NA,TRBJ2-1,CSVEVFSGTHIREQFF,TGCAGCGTTGAAGTGTTTTCCGGGACGCACATTAGGGAGCAGTTCTTC
TRBV20-1,few,TRBD1,TRBJ2-5,CSAERQGVKETQYF,TGCAGTGCAGAGAGACAGGGGGTAAAAGAGACCCAGTACTTC
TRBV10-3,few,NA,TRBJ1-2,CAISERNYGYTF,TGTGCCATCAGCGAGAGGAACTATGGCTACACCTTC
TRBV5-1,few,NA,TRBJ1-5,CASSPDPGNQPQHF,TGTGCCAGCAGTCCCGACCCGGGAAATCAGCCCCAGCATTTT
TRBV29-1,NA,TRBD2,TRBJ2-7,CSVEVGLAGGPYEQYF,TGCAGCGTTGAAGTGGGGCTAGCGGGAGGGCCCTACGAGCAGTACTTC
TRBV5-4,NA,NA,TRBJ2-7,CASSSYRETYEQYF,TGTGCCAGCAGCTCCTACAGGGAAACCTACGAGCAGTACTTC
TRBV24-1,NA,TRBD1,TRBJ2-5,CATSDTGQGRRETQYF,TGTGCCACCAGTGATACGGGACAGGGGAGAAGGGAGACCCAGTACTTC